This T cell receptor beta chain comes out of a study of human T cells and chemical hapten exposure. Overall study context: Patients, mostly women, had alopecia areata, alopecia totalis or alopecia universalis. The study traced per-sample TCR yield variation mainly to small differences in pooled library volumes.

Sample time point: patch test 1, 2 weeks after DPC sensitization. Treatment noted: therapeutic diphenylcyclopropenone sensitization with weekly scalp DPC. MiXCR, applied by TCRdb to the RACE reads, yields one record per CDR3 protein. The top ten hold 1.4% of the sample, which has some 110,000 distinct CDR3 sequences, about an eighth seen once. This clonotype was counted ten times or more. V dropped 6 bases and J dropped 1 base, with 12 bases sitting between them. The CDR3 totals 14 residues. The sample consisted of whole blood, taken in connection with sensitization to the hapten diphenylcyclopropenone (DPC). V gene TRBV12-3 or TRBV12-4 combines with J gene TRBJ1-1; D not certain. The origin of this receptor is a woman in her forties or fifties with alopecia areata. Some clones in this sample may be carry-over from other donors' samples. CDR3 sequence reads: CASSRTTENTEAFF. The CDR3 DNA is TGTGCCAGCAGCCGCACGACGGAGAACACTGAAGCTTTCTTT.